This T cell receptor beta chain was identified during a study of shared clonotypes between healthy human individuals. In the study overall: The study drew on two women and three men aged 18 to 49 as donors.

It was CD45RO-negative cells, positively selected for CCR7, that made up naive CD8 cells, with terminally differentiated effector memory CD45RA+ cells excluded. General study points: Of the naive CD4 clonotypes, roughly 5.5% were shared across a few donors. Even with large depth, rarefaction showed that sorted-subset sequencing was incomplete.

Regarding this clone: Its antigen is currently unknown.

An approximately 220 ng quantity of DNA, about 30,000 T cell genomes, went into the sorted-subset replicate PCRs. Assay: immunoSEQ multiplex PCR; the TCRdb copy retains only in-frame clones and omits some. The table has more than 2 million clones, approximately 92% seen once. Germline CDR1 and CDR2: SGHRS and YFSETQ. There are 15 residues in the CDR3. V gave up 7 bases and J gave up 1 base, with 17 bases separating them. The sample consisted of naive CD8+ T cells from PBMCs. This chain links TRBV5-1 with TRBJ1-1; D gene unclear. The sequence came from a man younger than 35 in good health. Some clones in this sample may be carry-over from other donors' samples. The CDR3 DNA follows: TGCGCCAGCGGCGAACGACGGTCTTCGAACACTGAAGCTTTCTTT. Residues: CASGERRSSNTEAFF.